The next 20 T cell receptor beta chains were all read from a single sample in a study of cytomegalovirus exposure and HLA in healthy donors. 13 Jbeta primers and 60 Vbeta primers were used for the PCR. Only in-frame clones appear in the TCRdb table, and some are missing; sequencing was by immunoSEQ multiplex PCR. The sample includes over 110,000 clones, around 82% of them seen just once. Sequenced material: PBMCs. These receptors all come from a woman younger than 30 in good health and CMV-seropositive.

The chain recombines TRBV25-1 with TRBJ1-2; 7 nucleotides agree with TRBD1. Trimming removed 6 bases from V and 2 bases from J; junction bases left unmatched: 3. Germline values: CDR1 MGHDK, CDR2 SYGVNS. CDR3 length: 13 residues. As DNA, the CDR3 is TGTGCCAGCAGACAGGGGACGAACTATGGCTACACCTTC. This gives the protein CASRQGTNYGYTF.

This CDR3 reads CASSQGLGYEQYF. CDR3 sequence (DNA): TGCGCCAGCAGCCAAGGACTTGGATACGAGCAGTACTTC. The V call is TRBV4-1, the J call TRBJ2-7, with no clear D. The CDR3 consists of 13 residues. Germline V gene sequence: CDR1 MGHRA, CDR2 YSYEKL. V was shortened by 1 base and J by 4 bases, with 8 bases between the two germline ends.

As DNA, the CDR3 is TGTGCCAGCAGTGAAGTGGGTGGGGCGGTGACCTACGAGCAGTACTTC. Encoded protein: CASSEVGGAVTYEQYF. The chain recombines TRBV6-1 with TRBJ2-7; tentative D call: TRBD1 (5 bases). V lost 1 base to trimming and J lost 2 bases, with 15 bases between them. The CDR3 spans 16 residues. The germline gives CDR1 MNHNS, CDR2 SASEGT.

The J gene is TRBJ1-2, the V gene TRBV19; D not certain. Looked up from germline, CDR1 is LNHDA and CDR2 is SQIVND (reference sequence). V was pared by 6 bases and J by 6 bases, with 17 bases between. The CDR3 has 14 amino acids. The CDR3 here is CASRRRQVEDGYTF. CDR3 in DNA: TGTGCCAGTAGACGACGCCAGGTGGAGGATGGCTACACCTTC.

The J gene is TRBJ1-1, the V gene TRBV6-5; D gene unclear. This CDR3 spans 13 amino acids. Per the germline V gene, CDR1 is MNHEY and CDR2 is SVGAGI. Deletions cut 6 bases from V and 11 bases from J, with 19 bases between. CDR3 nucleotide sequence: TGTGCCAGCAGACTCCAAGGAGGTCGGGCGGCTTTCTTT. Translated: CASRLQGGRAAFF.

This chain connects TRBV6-6 to TRBJ1-1; the match to TRBD1 covers 11 bases. Germline assignment: CDR1 MNHNY and CDR2 SVGAGI (reference sequence). The CDR3 sequence is 14 residues long. Trimming cost V 8 bases and J 5 bases; bases outside gene matches: 7. CDR3 in DNA: TGTGCCAGCCGGACAGGGGGCGAGGGAACTGAAGCTTTCTTT. This sequence encodes CASRTGGEGTEAFF.

CDR3 sequence (DNA): TGTGCCAGCACCCAGTGGGGAGATGAAGCTTTCTTT. Translation gives CASTQWGDEAFF. J is TRBJ1-1 and V is TRBV5-5; unclear D gene. Trimming left V 6 bases short and J 7 bases short, with 13 bases between. The CDR3 has 12 residues. Germline CDR1 and CDR2: SGHKS and YYEKEE (reference sequence).

The chain employs TRBV27 and TRBJ2-2; the D gene is possibly TRBD1 (5 bases). Per the germline V gene, CDR1 is MNHEY and CDR2 is SMNVEV (reference sequence). CDR3 size: 15 residues. Trimming pared 2 bases from V and 1 base from J, leaving 8 bases between. CDR3 in amino acids: CASSLGRENTGELFF. The DNA for the CDR3 is TGTGCCAGCAGTTTAGGCAGGGAGAACACCGGGGAGCTGTTTTTT.

The chain couples TRBV6-1 to TRBJ1-5, with D unclear. From germline, CDR1 is MNHNS and CDR2 SASEGT. The CDR3 contains 14 residues. Trimming took 2 bases from V and 9 from J, leaving 14 bases between them. Written as DNA, the CDR3 is TGTGCCAGCAGTGAATCTGGAGGGCAGAGGCCCCAGCATTTT. Residues: CASSESGGQRPQHF.

V usage is TRBV6-5 and J usage is TRBJ2-5; D is perhaps TRBD2 (5 bases). Trimming removed 1 base from V and 1 base from J, with 10 bases in between. Germline CDR1 MNHEY, CDR2 SVGAGI. CDR3 length: 15 residues. In DNA form, the CDR3 reads TGTGCCAGCAGTTACTTTACGGGGTCCCAAGAGACCCAGTACTTC. Protein: CASSYFTGSQETQYF.

The rearrangement uses TRBV4-3 and TRBJ2-1; 12 bases match TRBD2. Germline V lookup: CDR1 LGHNA, CDR2 YSLEER. V was clipped by 3 bases and J by 4 bases; unmatched bases: 1. The CDR3 has 15 amino acids. The DNA for the CDR3 is TGCGCCAGCAGCCAGCTAGCGGGGGGGTACAATGAGCAGTTCTTC. Residues: CASSQLAGGYNEQFF.

This sequence joins TRBV7-9 and TRBJ1-4, with 10 bases identical to TRBD1. The germline gives CDR1 SEHNR, CDR2 FQNEAQ (reference sequence). With 1 base clipped from V and 8 bases from J, the junction kept 7 bases outside the gene matches. This CDR3 has 16 residues. The CDR3 DNA reads TGTGCCAGCAGCTTAGACCCGACAGGGGGCAGAGAAAAACTGTTTTTT. Protein product: CASSLDPTGGREKLFF.

This clone was seen only a few times. The gene calls are TRBV7-8 and TRBJ2-6, with D maybe TRBD1 (6 bases). The CDR3 runs 16 residues. Germline-derived CDR1 and CDR2 are SGHVS and FQNEAQ. The CDR3 is CAGEVTGLPGANVLTF. DNA of the CDR3: TGTGCAGGTGAAGTGACAGGCCTCCCTGGGGCCAACGTCCTGACTTTC.

The chain joins TRBV11-2 to TRBJ2-3; 10 bases line up with TRBD2. The CDR3 spans 17 residues. V was pared by 5 bases and J by 3 bases, with 11 bases of the junction left unmatched. Germline CDR1 is SGHAT and CDR2 is FQNNGV. The CDR3 loop reads CASSTTLLAGKTDTQYF. The CDR3 DNA reads as TGTGCCAGCAGCACAACCCTACTAGCGGGGAAAACAGATACGCAGTATTTT.

This rearrangement joins TRBV6-5 to TRBJ1-1, with 11 nucleotides matching TRBD1. CDR3 length: 14 residues. Trimming took 7 bases from V and 7 from J; bases not matched to a gene: 8. The germline CDR1 and CDR2 sequences are MNHEY and SVGAGI. The CDR3 coding sequence is TGTGCCAGCACCCTCGGTGGGACAGGGGGTGAAGCTTTCTTT. It is translated as CASTLGGTGGEAFF.

DNA of the CDR3: TGCGCCAGCAGCTTGGCCAGTGGTAGCGGGGGGTACACCGGGGAGCTGTTTTTT. Amino acids: CASSLASGSGGYTGELFF. The rearrangement joins TRBV5-1 to TRBJ2-2, with 10 bases matching TRBD2. Germline V gene data show CDR1 as SGHRS and CDR2 as YFSETQ. The CDR3 contains 18 residues. The J segment lost 3 bases and the V segment lost 0 bases, leaving 8 bases of the junction unmatched. Together with reference TRBV5-1 and TRBJ2-2, the CDR3 gives the full variable domain: KAGVTQTPRYLIKTRGQQVTLSCSPISGHRSVSWYQQTPGQGLQFLFEYFSETQRNKGNFPGRFSGRQFSNSRSEMNVSTLELGDSALYLCASSLASGSGGYTGELFFGEGSRLTVL.

This clone appeared a single time. The gene calls are TRBV7-9 and TRBJ1-5; tentatively, D is TRBD1 (5 bases). The V end was cut by 7 bases, the J end by 9 bases, with 19 bases between. The germline V gene has CDR1 SEHNR and CDR2 FQNEAQ (reference sequence). This CDR3 has 14 amino acids. The CDR3 bases are TGTGCCAGCACTCCTCCGGACTCCGGGGGGCCCCAGCATTTT. Amino acid sequence: CASTPPDSGGPQHF.

This clone was found a few times. This chain connects TRBV7-9 to TRBJ2-1; 8 bases are a match to TRBD1. The CDR3 is 15 residues long. CDR1 and CDR2 (germline): SEHNR, FQNEAQ (reference sequence). Trimming removed 1 base from V and 2 bases from J; junction bases left unmatched: 1. The CDR3 DNA reads TGTGCCAGCAGCTTAGGACAGGGGACCTACAATGAGCAGTTCTTC. Protein: CASSLGQGTYNEQFF.

This clone was detected a few times. The chain employs TRBV19 and TRBJ2-1; 8 nucleotides align to TRBD2. CDR3 length equals 16 residues. Germline V lookup: CDR1 LNHDA, CDR2 SQIVND (reference sequence). V trimming: 5 bases; J trimming: 6 bases; junction bases outside the gene matches: 12. The CDR3 sequence is CASSPPPGLGSNEQFF. CDR3 in DNA: TGTGCCAGTAGTCCACCACCGGGACTAGGATCCAATGAGCAGTTCTTC.

This chain links TRBV2 with TRBJ1-4; D unclear. Trimming took 7 bases from V and 5 from J, leaving 11 bases between them. In germline, CDR1 is SNHLY, CDR2 FYNNEI. The CDR3 spans 13 residues. This chain's CDR3 is CASTASRNEKLFF. CDR3 coding DNA: TGTGCCAGCACGGCCTCTAGAAATGAAAAACTGTTTTTT.